The entry below gives a single T cell receptor (beta chain) sequence along with its context. Antigen: not known. Clones were sequenced by immunoSEQ multiplex PCR, and TCRdb holds only the in-frame ones, with some missing. Among under 50,000 clones, about 88% were seen once, and the ten largest hold 2.5%. The CDR3 runs to 15 residues. The ends lost 2 bases at V and 6 bases at J; junction bases unmatched: 7. CDR1 MDHEN and CDR2 SYDVKM come from the germline V gene. The source of the sample is a study of T cells in localized non-small cell lung cancer. Points from the study as a whole: Longer overall survival was seen with higher T cell density measured in blood. T cell clonality was highest in uninvolved adjacent lung, above tumor. A median about 62 of the top 100 tumor clones appeared in adjacent lung.

The clonotype originates from a man aged 40 to 75 with stage II lung adenocarcinoma. The sequencing used PBMCs, collected before any cancer treatment. This sequence joins TRBV28 and TRBJ1-5; 7 bases fit TRBD1. The CDR3 region has the DNA TGTGCCAGCAGTTTACCACAGGGGTACAGTCAGCCCCAGCATTTT. Translated, it gives CASSLPQGYSQPQHF.